The 8 T cell receptor beta chains reported below all come from one sample, sequenced in a study of beta chain features in type 1 diabetes. Findings of the study overall: Type 1 diabetes patients showed a moderate but significant shortening of TCRB CDR3s in all four CD4+ subsets.

The antigens these receptors bind are not known. Expressed TCRB transcripts were sequenced because the entire RNA isolate underwent reverse transcription. TCRdb keeps only in-frame clones here, not all; method: immunoSEQ multiplex PCR. The repertoire includes about 150,000 clones, 7.8% of them detected once, and approximately 0.85% sits in the top ten. Sample: central memory CD4+ T cells from blood. The receptors derive from a woman in her 40s with type 1 diabetes.

This clone was counted between two and nine times. The chain carries TRBV19 and TRBJ2-1; 10 bases fit TRBD2. The length of the CDR3 is 16 residues. Trimming removed 4 bases from V and 7 bases from J; junction bases left unmatched: 10. Per the germline V gene, CDR1 is LNHDA and CDR2 is SQIVND (reference sequence). The CDR3: CASSTPLAGMWNEQFF. As DNA, the CDR3 is TGTGCCAGTAGTACGCCACTAGCGGGAATGTGGAATGAGCAGTTCTTC.

The V and J genes are TRBV7-9 and TRBJ1-1; TRBD1 might be the D (5 bases). The germline V gene encodes CDR1 SEHNR and CDR2 FQNEAQ (reference sequence). V was shortened by 6 bases and J by 5 bases, with 13 bases between the two germline ends. This CDR3 is 13 amino acids long. CDR3 in amino acids: CASRYLGGTEAFF. The DNA of the CDR3 is TGTGCCAGCAGGTACCTCGGGGGGACTGAAGCTTTCTTT. Looking up the rest from reference TRBV7-9 and TRBJ1-1 gives the full variable domain: DTGVSQNPRHKITKRGQNVTFRCDPISEHNRLYWYRQTLGQGPEFLTYFQNEAQLEKSRLLSDRFSAERPKGSFSTLEIQRTEQGDSAMYLCASRYLGGTEAFFGQGTRLTVV.

The CDR3: CASSVVAGTSPLHF. CDR3 DNA sequence: TGTGCCAGCAGCGTAGTTGCGGGGACTTCACCCCTCCACTTT. The chain combines TRBV9 with TRBJ1-6; D might be TRBD1 (5 bases). Deletions cut 0 bases from V and 9 bases from J, with 10 bases between. This CDR3 region has 14 residues. CDR1 and CDR2 from the germline V gene are SGDLS and YYNGEE.

This chain connects TRBV2 to TRBJ1-6; D uncertain. V dropped 5 bases and J dropped 8 bases, with 13 bases sitting between them. Germline CDR1 is SNHLY and CDR2 is FYNNEI. This CDR3 has 14 amino acids. CDR3 in DNA: TGTGCCAGCAGTCGGGAGCCTATAGATTCACCCCTCCACTTT. Residues: CASSREPIDSPLHF.

This clone showed up just a few times. The chain employs TRBV6-1 and TRBJ2-1; D perhaps matches TRBD1 (5 bases). Germline V lookup: CDR1 MNHNS, CDR2 SASEGT. Trimming removed 7 bases at V and 1 base at J, with 11 bases between. The CDR3 is 14 amino acids. The CDR3 sequence is CASTRGLSYNEQFF. The CDR3 nucleotides read TGTGCCAGCACAAGGGGCCTTTCCTACAATGAGCAGTTCTTC.

This chain uses TRBV28 with TRBJ2-7; 9 bases are a match to TRBD1. CDR1 and CDR2 (germline): MDHEN, SYDVKM. CDR3 length: 15 residues. V shed 5 bases and J 1 base; nucleotides not matched to a gene: 6. The CDR3 DNA sequence: TGTGCCAGCAGTCGGGACAGGGATTATTCCTACGAGCAGTACTTC. This sequence encodes CASSRDRDYSYEQYF.

V and J are TRBV2 and TRBJ1-2; D remains unclear. In germline, CDR1 is SNHLY, CDR2 FYNNEI. There are 13 residues in the CDR3. V was clipped by 2 bases and J by 7 bases, with 11 bases between them. The CDR3, as DNA: TGTGCCAGCAGTGAACGTGGGCCTGGTGGCTACACCTTC. This translates into CASSERGPGGYTF.

The table lists this clone with a few counts. The chain is built from TRBV25-1 and TRBJ2-7; 8 bases align to TRBD2. The CDR3 runs 16 residues. With 5 bases clipped from V and 7 bases from J, the junction kept 16 bases outside the gene matches. Looked up from germline, CDR1 is MGHDK and CDR2 is SYGVNS. The CDR3 DNA follows: TGTGCCAGCAGTACCCTCCCACTTTGGGGACTAGTTGAGCAGTACTTC. It translates to CASSTLPLWGLVEQYF.